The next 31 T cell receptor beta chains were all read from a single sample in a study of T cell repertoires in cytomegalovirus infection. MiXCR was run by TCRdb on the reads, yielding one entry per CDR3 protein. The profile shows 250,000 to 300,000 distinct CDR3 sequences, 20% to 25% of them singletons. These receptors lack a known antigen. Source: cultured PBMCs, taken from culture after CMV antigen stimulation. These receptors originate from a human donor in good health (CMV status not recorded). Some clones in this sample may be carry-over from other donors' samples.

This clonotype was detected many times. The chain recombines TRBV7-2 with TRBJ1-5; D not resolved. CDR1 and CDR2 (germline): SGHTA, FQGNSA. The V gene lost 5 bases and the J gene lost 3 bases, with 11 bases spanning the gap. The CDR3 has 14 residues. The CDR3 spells CASSLQRYNQPQHF. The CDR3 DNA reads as TGTGCCAGCAGCCTACAGCGATACAATCAGCCCCAGCATTTT.

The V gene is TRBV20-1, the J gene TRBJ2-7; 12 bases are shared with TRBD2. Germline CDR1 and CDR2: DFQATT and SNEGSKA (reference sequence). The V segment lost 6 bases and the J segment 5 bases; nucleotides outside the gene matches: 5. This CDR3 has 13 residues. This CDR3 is CSAALAGGNEQYF. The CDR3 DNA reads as TGCAGTGCAGCGCTAGCGGGAGGGAACGAGCAGTACTTC.

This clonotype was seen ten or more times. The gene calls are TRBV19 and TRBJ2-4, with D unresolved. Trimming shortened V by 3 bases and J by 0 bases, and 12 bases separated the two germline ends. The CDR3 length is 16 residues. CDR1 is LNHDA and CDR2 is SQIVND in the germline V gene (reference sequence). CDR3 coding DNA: TGTGCCAGTAGTATTCTCAAGACCTTAGCCAAAAACATTCAGTACTTC. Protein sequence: CASSILKTLAKNIQYF.

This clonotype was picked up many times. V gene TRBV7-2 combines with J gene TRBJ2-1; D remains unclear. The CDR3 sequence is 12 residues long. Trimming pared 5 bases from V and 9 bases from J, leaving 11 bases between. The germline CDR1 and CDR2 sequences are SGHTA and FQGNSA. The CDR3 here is CASSPYFGEQFF. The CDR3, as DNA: TGTGCCAGCAGCCCGTACTTCGGTGAGCAGTTCTTC.

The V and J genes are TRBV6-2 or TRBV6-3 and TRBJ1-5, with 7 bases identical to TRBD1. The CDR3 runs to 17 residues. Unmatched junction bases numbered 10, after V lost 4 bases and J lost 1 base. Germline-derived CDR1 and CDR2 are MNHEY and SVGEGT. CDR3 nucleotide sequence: TGTGCCAGCAGTTCTCCTTTGACAGGGAAAAGCAATCAGCCCCAGCATTTT. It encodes CASSSPLTGKSNQPQHF.

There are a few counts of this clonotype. CDR3 DNA: TGTGCCAGCTCACCAGGGGTCTCGAACACTGAAGCTTTCTTT. Protein: CASSPGVSNTEAFF. V is TRBV18 and J is TRBJ1-1; D unresolved. The V and J ends lost 2 bases and 1 base respectively, with 8 bases between them. CDR1 and CDR2 from the germline V gene are KGHSH and LQKENI. The CDR3 contains 14 residues.

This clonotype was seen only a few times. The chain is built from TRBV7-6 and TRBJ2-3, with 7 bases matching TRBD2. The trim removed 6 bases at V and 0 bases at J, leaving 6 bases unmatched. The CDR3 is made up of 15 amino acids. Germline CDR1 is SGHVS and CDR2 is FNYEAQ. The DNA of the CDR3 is TGTGCCAGCAGTTCCACTAGCGTTAGCACAGATACGCAGTATTTT. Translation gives CASSSTSVSTDTQYF. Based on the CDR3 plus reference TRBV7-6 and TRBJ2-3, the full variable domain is GAGVSQSPRYKVTKRGQDVALRCDPISGHVSLYWYRQALGQGPEFLTYFNYEAQQDKSGLPNDRFSAERPEGSISTLTIQRTEQRDSAMYRCASSSTSVSTDTQYFGPGTRLTVL.

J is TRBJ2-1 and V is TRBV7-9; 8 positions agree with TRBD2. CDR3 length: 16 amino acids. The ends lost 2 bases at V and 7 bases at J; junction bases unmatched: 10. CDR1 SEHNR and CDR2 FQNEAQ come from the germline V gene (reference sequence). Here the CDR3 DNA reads TGTGCCAGCAGCTTAAAGAGCGGGAGAGTGGATAATGAGCAGTTCTTC. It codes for CASSLKSGRVDNEQFF.

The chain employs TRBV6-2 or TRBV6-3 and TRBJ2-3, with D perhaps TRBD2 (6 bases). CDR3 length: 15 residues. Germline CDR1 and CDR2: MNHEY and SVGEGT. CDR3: CASSGRTGKPDTQYF. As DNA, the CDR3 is TGTGCGTCCAGCGGGCGGACCGGAAAGCCAGATACGCAGTATTTT.

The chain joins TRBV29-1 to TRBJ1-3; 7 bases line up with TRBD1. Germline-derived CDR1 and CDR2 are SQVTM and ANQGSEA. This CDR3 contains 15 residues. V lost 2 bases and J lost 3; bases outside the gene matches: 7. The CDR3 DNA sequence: TGCAGCGTTGAATACCTGGGACAGAGTGGAAACACCATATATTTT. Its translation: CSVEYLGQSGNTIYF.

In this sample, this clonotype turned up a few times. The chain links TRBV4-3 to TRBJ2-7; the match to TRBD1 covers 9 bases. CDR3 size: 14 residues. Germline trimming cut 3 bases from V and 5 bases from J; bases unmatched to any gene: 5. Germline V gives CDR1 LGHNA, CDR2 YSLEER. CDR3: CASSQATGGHEQYF. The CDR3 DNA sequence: TGCGCCAGCAGCCAGGCTACAGGGGGCCACGAGCAGTACTTC.

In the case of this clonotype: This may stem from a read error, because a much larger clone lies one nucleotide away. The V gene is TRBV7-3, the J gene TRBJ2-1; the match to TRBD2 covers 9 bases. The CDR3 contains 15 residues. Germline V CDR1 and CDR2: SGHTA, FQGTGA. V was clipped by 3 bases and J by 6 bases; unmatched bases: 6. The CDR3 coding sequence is TGTGCCAGCAGCTTGACTAGCGGTCGGACCAATGAGCAGTTCTTC. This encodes CASSLTSGRTNEQFF.

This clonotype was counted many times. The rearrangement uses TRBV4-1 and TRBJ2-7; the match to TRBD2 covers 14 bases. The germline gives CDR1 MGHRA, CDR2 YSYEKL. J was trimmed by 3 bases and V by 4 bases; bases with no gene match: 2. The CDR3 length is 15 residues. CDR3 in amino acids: CASSLGTSGGYEQYF. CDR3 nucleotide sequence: TGCGCCAGCAGCCTCGGGACTAGCGGGGGCTACGAGCAGTACTTC.

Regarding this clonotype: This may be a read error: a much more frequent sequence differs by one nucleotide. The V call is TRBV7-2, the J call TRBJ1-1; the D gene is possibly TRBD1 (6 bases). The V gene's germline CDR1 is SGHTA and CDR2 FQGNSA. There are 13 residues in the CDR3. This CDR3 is CATLISRDTVAFF. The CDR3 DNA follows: TGTGCCACCCTTATTTCCAGGGACACTGTAGCTTTCTTT.

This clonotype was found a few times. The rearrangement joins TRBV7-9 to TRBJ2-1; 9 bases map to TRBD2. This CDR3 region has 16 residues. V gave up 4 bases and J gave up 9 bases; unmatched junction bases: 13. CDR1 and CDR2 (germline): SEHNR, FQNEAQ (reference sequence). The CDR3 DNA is TGTGCCAGCAGCTCTCCCGTTAAGATAGCGGGAGCTGAGCAGTTCTTC. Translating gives CASSSPVKIAGAEQFF.

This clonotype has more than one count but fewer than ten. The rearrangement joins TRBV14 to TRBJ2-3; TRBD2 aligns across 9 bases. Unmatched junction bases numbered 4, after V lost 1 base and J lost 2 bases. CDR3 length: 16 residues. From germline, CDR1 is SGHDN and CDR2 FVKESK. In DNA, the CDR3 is TGTGCCAGCAGCCAAGGACTAGCGGTAGACACAGATACGCAGTATTTT. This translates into CASSQGLAVDTDTQYF.

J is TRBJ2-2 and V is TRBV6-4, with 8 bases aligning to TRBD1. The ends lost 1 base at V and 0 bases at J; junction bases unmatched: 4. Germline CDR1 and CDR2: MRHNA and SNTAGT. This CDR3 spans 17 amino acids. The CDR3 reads CASSDFSTGANTGELFF. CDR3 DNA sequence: TGTGCCAGCAGTGACTTCTCGACAGGGGCGAACACCGGGGAGCTGTTTTTT.

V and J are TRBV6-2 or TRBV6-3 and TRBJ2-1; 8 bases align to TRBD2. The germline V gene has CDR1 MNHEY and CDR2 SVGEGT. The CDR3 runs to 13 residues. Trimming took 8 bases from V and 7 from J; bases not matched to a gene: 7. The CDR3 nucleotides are TGTGCCAGCCAAGCGGGAGTAAGTAATGAGCAGTTCTTC. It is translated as CASQAGVSNEQFF.

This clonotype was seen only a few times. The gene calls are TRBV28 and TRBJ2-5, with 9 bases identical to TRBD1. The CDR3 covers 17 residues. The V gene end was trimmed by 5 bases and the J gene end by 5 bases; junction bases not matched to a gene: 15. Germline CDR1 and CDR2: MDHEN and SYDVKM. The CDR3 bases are TGTGCCAGCAGTACCTCAACCGGGACAGGGCAATGGGAGACCCAGTACTTC. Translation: CASSTSTGTGQWETQYF.

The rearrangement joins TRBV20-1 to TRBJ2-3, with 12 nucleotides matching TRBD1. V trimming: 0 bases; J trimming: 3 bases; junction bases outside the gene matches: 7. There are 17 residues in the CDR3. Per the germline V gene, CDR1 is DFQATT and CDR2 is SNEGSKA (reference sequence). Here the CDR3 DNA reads TGCAGTGCTAGAGACACATGGGGACAGGGGGCGACAGATACGCAGTATTTT. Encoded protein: CSARDTWGQGATDTQYF.

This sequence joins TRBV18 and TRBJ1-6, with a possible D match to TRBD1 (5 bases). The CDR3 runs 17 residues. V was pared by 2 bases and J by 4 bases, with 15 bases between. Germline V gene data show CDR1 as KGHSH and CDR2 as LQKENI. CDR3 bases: TGTGCCAGCTCACCAACTCTTACCGGGACTTATAATTCACCCCTCCACTTT. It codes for CASSPTLTGTYNSPLHF.

CDR3 loop: CASSAKGLTSGAYNEQFF. CDR3 bases: TGTGCCAGCAGTGCCAAGGGCCTCACTAGCGGAGCCTACAATGAGCAGTTCTTC. This rearrangement joins TRBV25-1 to TRBJ2-1; the match to TRBD2 covers 8 bases. Trimming at V came to 4 bases and at J to 2 bases, leaving 13 bases not matched to a gene. The germline V gene encodes CDR1 MGHDK and CDR2 SYGVNS. This CDR3 has 18 residues.

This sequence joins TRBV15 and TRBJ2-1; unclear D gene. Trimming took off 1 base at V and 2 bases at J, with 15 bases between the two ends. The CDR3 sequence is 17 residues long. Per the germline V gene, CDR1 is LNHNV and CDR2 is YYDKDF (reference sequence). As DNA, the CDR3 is TGTGCCACCAGCAGAGGTTCTAGGACGGATACCTACAATGAGCAGTTCTTC. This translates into CATSRGSRTDTYNEQFF.

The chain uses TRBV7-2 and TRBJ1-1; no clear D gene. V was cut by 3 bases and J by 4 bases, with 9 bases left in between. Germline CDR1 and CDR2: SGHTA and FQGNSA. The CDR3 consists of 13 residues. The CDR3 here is CASSLGSVTEAFF. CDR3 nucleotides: TGTGCCAGCAGCTTGGGGTCCGTCACTGAAGCTTTCTTT.

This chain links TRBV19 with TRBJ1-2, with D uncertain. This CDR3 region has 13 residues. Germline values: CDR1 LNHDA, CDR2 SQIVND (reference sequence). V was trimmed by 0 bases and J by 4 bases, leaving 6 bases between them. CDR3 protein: CASSIDGRYGYTF. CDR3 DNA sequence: TGTGCCAGTAGTATAGATGGACGCTATGGCTACACCTTC.

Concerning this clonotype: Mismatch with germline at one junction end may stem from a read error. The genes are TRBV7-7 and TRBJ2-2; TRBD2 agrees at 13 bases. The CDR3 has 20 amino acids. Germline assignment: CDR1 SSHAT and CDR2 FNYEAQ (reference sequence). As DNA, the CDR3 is TGTGCTAGCAGCTTACACGGTGCCACTAGCGGGAGGGCCCGGGCCGGGGAGCTGTTTTTT. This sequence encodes CASSLHGATSGRARAGELFF.

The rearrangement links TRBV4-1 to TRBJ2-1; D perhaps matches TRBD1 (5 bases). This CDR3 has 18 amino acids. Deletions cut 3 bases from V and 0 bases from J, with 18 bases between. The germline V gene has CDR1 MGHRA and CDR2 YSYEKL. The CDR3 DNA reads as TGCGCCAGCAGCCATACGGCAGGGCTCCCAAGCTCCTACAATGAGCAGTTCTTC. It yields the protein CASSHTAGLPSSYNEQFF.

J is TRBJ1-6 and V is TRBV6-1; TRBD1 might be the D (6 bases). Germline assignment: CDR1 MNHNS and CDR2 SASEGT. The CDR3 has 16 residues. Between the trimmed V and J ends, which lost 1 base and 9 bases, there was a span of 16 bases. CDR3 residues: CASSEETGVALSPLHF. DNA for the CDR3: TGTGCCAGCAGTGAAGAGACAGGAGTAGCCCTTTCACCCCTCCACTTT.

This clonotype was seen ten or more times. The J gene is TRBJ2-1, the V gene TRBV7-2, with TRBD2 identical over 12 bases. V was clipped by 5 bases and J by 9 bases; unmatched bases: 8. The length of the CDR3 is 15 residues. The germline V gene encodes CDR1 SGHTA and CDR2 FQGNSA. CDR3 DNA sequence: TGTGCCAGCAGCCCTAGCGGGAGGGCCTCCAGTGAGCAGTTCTTC. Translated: CASSPSGRASSEQFF.

The CDR3 DNA sequence: TGTGCCACCAGCAGCACCTACAGGGGACACGCAGATACGCAGTATTTT. Protein product: CATSSTYRGHADTQYF. V gene TRBV15 combines with J gene TRBJ2-3; 7 positions agree with TRBD1. This CDR3 is 16 amino acids long. The germline V gene has CDR1 LNHNV and CDR2 YYDKDF (reference sequence). Germline trimming cut 3 bases from V and 4 bases from J; bases unmatched to any gene: 10.

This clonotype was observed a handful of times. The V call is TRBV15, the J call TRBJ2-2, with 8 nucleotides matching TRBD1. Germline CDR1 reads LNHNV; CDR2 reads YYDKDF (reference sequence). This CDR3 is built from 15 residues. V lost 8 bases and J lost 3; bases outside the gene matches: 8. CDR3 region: CATGTGTGHTGELFF. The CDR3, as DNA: TGTGCCACCGGAACCGGGACAGGTCACACCGGGGAGCTGTTTTTT.